This T cell receptor (beta chain) was recovered during a study of blood T cell repertoires in COVID-19. V dropped 5 bases and J dropped 6; count of bases not matched to a gene: 7. This CDR3 contains 14 residues. From germline, CDR1 is SGHTA and CDR2 FQGTGA. Assay used: immunoSEQ multiplex PCR; TCRdb lists only in-frame clones, some missing. This table holds more than 25,000 clones, about nine tenths found once. The specimen sequenced was peripheral blood. This sequence joins TRBV7-3 and TRBJ2-1, with 7 bases matching TRBD1. The clonotype originates from a man between 65 and 79 years old with active or convalescent COVID-19. CDR3 bases: TGTGCCAGCAGCCCACCGGGACAGTCCAATGAGCAGTTCTTC. This sequence encodes CASSPPGQSNEQFF.